What follows describes a single T cell receptor (beta chain). Its antigen is unknown. Base qualities are not recorded, but no much larger clone differs from it by a single base. The sample comes from a study of T-cell reconstitution after alpha-beta-depleted transplantation in children (dated by TCRdb to 2016 to 2017). Study-wide context: The study quantitatively tracked T-cell immune reconstitution after TCRalphabeta/CD19-depleted allogeneic hematopoietic cell transplantation in children using TCR repertoire profiling.

The germline V gene encodes CDR1 SGHAT and CDR2 FQNNGV. The CDR3 starts with the cysteine, ends with the phenylalanine, and has 16 residues. Only the CDR3 portion is preserved as DNA: 48 bases, with reading frame beginning at the first base. Trimming leaves V shorter by 5 bases and J shorter by 5 bases, with the junction holding 12 bases beyond the gene matches. The library relied on PCR. TCRdb names Illumina HiSeq 2500 as the instrument used. To normalize quantification of the TCRbeta repertoire, the TCR libraries were built with molecular barcoding that relied on unique molecular identifiers. TCRdb cleaned the public reads at Q25 with fastp, built clones with MiXCR and kept in-frame beta chains. Every distinct CDR3 protein forms one entry, paired with its most common genes and DNA. In all, the sample holds some 350,000 distinct CDR3 sequences, and approximately 10% of those were seen once. The ten top clones hold under 3% of the sample.

The input for sequencing was PBMCs from the stem cell graft donor, taken from the stem cell graft. This chain joins TRBV11-2 to TRBJ2-5; 9 middle bases align to TRBD2. The TCR was taken from a human donor who donated a stem cell graft to a child with acute lymphoblastic leukemia. The CDR3 region reads CASSDWREGQSETQYF. In nucleotides, the sequence is TGTGCCAGCAGCGACTGGCGGGAGGGACAATCGGAGACCCAGTACTTC.